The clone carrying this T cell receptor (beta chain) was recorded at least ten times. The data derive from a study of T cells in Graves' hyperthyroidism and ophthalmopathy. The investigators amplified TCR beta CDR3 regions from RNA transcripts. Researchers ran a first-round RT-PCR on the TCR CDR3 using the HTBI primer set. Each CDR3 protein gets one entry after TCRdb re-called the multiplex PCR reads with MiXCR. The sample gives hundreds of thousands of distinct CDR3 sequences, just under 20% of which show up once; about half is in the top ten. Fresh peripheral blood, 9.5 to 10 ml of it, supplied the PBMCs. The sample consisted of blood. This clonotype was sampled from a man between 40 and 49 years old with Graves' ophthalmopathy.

CDR3 residues: CAWRNKSSILAGGKPSEQYF. The CDR3 region has the DNA TGTGCCTGGAGGAACAAAAGCTCGATACTAGCGGGAGGGAAACCTTCCGAGCAGTACTTC. This chain joins TRBV30 and TRBJ2-7, with TRBD2 identical over 13 bases. Germline V gene sequence: CDR1 GTSNPN, CDR2 SVGIG (reference sequence). The CDR3 length is 20 residues. J was trimmed by 6 bases and V by 3 bases; bases with no gene match: 23.